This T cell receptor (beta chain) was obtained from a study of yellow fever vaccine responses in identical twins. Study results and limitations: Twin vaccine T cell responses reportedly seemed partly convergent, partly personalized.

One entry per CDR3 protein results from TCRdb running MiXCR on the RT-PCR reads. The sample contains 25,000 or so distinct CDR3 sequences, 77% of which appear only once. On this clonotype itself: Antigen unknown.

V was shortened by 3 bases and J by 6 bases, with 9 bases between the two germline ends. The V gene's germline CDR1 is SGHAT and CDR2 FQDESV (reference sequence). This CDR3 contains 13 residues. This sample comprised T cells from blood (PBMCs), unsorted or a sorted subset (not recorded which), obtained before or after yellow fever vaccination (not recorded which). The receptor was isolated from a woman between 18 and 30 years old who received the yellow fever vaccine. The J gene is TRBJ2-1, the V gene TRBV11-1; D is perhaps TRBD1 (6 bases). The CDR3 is CASSFHRANEQFF. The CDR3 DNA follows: TGTGCCAGCAGCTTCCACAGGGCCAATGAGCAGTTCTTC. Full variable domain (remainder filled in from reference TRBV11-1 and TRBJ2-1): EAEVAQSPRYKITEKSQAVAFWCDPISGHATLYWYRQILGQGPELLVQFQDESVVDDSQLPKDRFSAERLKGVDSTLKIQPAELGDSAMYLCASSFHRANEQFFGPGTRLTVL.